This T cell receptor beta chain was sequenced during a study of T cell clonotyping in hematopoietic cell transplantation. Looking at the study overall: Pretransplant recipient samples were taken after cytoreduction.

The time point was: recipient sample about 28 days before transplant, after cytoreduction. Blood collection times were about day -28 and days 30, 100, 180 posttransplant. Germline CDR1 and CDR2: MGHRA and YSYEKL. Trimming stripped 0 bases from V and 5 bases from J, with 10 bases between. This CDR3 has 14 amino acids. Profiling relied on immunoSEQ multiplex PCR, and the TCRdb table lists in-frame clones only, not all of them. The data contain 670 or so clones, nearly 96% of them singletons. This specimen consisted of peripheral blood mononuclear cells, obtained before stem cell transplant. The receptor was derived from a woman between 40 and 50 years old with acute myeloid leukemia. Some clones in this sample may be carry-over from other donors' samples. The chain is built from TRBV4-1 and TRBJ1-2, with D perhaps matching TRBD1 (6 bases). CDR3 sequence reads: CASSQEGTKYGYTF. CDR3 coding DNA: TGCGCCAGCAGCCAAGAAGGGACAAAGTATGGCTACACCTTC.